In this sample, the clone carrying this T cell receptor (beta chain) turned up a few times. The antigen is undetermined. The entry originates in a study of T cells after yellow fever vaccination. Whole-study findings and limits: The study found a weaker secondary response that peaked faster, day 5 versus 15. Clones that expanded after primary vaccination mostly reappeared after the booster (roughly 96% CD4, 88% CD8). CD4 and CD8 compartments shared a small share of clonotypes.

Synthesis of TCR cDNA relied on 5'RACE template switching, which attached a universal primer site and UMIs. MiXCR was run by TCRdb on the 5' RACE reads, yielding one entry per CDR3 protein. The table records some 350,000 distinct CDR3 sequences, 8% to 10% of them present only once. The receptor comes from a man between 18 and 29 years old who received the YFV17D yellow fever vaccine. This specimen consisted of PBMCs, obtained on the day of the first yellow fever vaccination.

The CDR3 loop reads CATSTPRRDYLTDTQYF. CDR3 DNA: TGTGCCACCAGCACCCCCCGCAGGGACTATTTAACAGATACGCAGTATTTT. The chain has TRBV15 and TRBJ2-3; 7 bases map to TRBD2. CDR3 length: 17 amino acids. CDR1 is LNHNV, CDR2 YYDKDF, per germline (reference sequence). The V gene end was trimmed by 4 bases and the J gene end by 3 bases; junction bases not matched to a gene: 13.